The clone carrying this T cell receptor beta chain came up a few times. What it binds is not known. The sample originates from a study of regulatory T cells in long-lasting Graves disease. Overall study results and limits: Persistent Graves' patients had lower TCR diversity than newly diagnosed ones.

This CDR3 is built from 16 residues. V shed 7 bases and J shed 0 bases, with 19 bases lying between them. Germline CDR1 DFQATT, CDR2 SNEGSKA (reference sequence). Arm-PCR with iRepertoire HTBI primers amplified the CDR3 regions for these TCR beta libraries. TCRdb redid the calling of the multiplex PCR reads with MiXCR, one entry per CDR3 protein. Of 540,000 or so distinct CDR3 sequences in the sample, roughly 14% were seen once. Time point: newly diagnosed GD, antithyroid drugs for less than 3 months. The TCR library was made from RNA extracted from PBMCs. This same sample was also taken into another study, of T cells in Graves' hyperthyroidism and ophthalmopathy. From that second work: The HTBI primer set drove a first-round RT-PCR of the TCR CDR3.

Here the sequenced sample was peripheral blood mononuclear cells (PBMCs), taken at new diagnosis, from a patient treated with antithyroid drugs. The clonotype originates from a man younger than 40 with Graves disease. This sequence joins TRBV20-1 and TRBJ2-1, with unresolved D. CDR3 residues: CSVAPVIESSYNEQFF. The CDR3 DNA reads TGCAGTGTCGCGCCGGTGATAGAGAGCTCCTACAATGAGCAGTTCTTC.